The entry below gives a single T cell receptor (beta chain) sequence along with its context. The antigen remains undetermined. TRB cDNA libraries were made by UMI-labeled 5' RACE. No DNA is given; TCRdb re-called the 5' RACE reads and lists each CDR3 protein once. In total, the table holds around 140,000 distinct CDR3 sequences. A CD45RO-CCR7+CD27+CD95- profile was what naive CD8+ T cells displayed. The data were taken from a study of CXCR3-negative and CXCR3-positive naive CD8 T cells. Whole-study results and caveats: Naive cells positive for CXCR3 carried more hydrophobic TRB CDR3s than CXCR3-negative ones.

The V gene's germline CDR1 is SGHVS and CDR2 FQNEAQ. The CDR3 has 13 amino acids. The sample comprised naive CXCR3+ CD8+ T cells from blood. Subset noted: CD45RO-CCR7+CD27+CD95- naive CD8+ T cells expressing CXCR3 (TNR3+). The receptor's source is a human donor in good health. Some clones in this sample may be carry-over from other donors' samples. This sequence joins TRBV7-8 and TRBJ2-1. This CDR3 reads CASSLAPGTEQFF.